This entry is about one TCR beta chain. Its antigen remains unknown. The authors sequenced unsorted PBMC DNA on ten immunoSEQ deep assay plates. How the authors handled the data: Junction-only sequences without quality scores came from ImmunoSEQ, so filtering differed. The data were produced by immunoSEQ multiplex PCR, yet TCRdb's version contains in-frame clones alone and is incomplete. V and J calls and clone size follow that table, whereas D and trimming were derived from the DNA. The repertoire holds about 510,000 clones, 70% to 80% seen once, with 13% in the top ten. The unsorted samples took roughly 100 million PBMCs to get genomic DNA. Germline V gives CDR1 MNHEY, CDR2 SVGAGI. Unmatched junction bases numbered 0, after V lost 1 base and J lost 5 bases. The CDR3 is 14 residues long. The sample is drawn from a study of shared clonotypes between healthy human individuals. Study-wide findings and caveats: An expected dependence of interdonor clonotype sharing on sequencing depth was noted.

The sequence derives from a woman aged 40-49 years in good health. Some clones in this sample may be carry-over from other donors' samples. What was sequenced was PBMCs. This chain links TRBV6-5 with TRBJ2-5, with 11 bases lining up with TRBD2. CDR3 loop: CASSYLAGGETQYF. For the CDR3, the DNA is TGTGCCAGCAGTTACTTAGCGGGAGGGGAGACCCAGTACTTC.